This T cell receptor beta chain was retrieved from a study of shared clonotypes between healthy human individuals. Template for every sorted-subset replicate PCR totaled around 210 ng DNA, 30,000 to 35,000 T cell genomes. Clones were sequenced by immunoSEQ multiplex PCR, and TCRdb holds only the in-frame ones, with some missing. The repertoire holds 2,100,000 or so clones, with under 97% as singletons. The donors, all of them Caucasian adults, lived in Nashville, Tennessee. The junction had 4 bases not matched to a gene; V was cut back by 6 bases and J by 9 bases. Per germline, CDR1 LNHDA and CDR2 SQIVND (reference sequence). The length of the CDR3 is 13 residues.

Sequencing was performed on naive CD4+ T cells sorted from blood. Subset in this sample: CD45RA+ positively selected. The rearrangement joins TRBV19 to TRBJ1-6, with 8 bases lining up with TRBD1. The TCR sequence derives from a man younger than 35 in good health. The CDR3 region is CASRGQGFSPLHF. CDR3 in DNA: TGTGCCAGTAGAGGACAGGGATTTTCACCCCTCCACTTT. Full variable domain (missing parts from reference TRBV19 and TRBJ1-6): DGGITQSPKYLFRKEGQNVTLSCEQNLNHDAMYWYRQDPGQGLRLIYYSQIVNDFQKGDIAEGYSVSREKKESFPLTVTSAQKNPTAFYLCASRGQGFSPLHFGNGTRLTVT.